A selection of T cell receptor beta chains follows, all from one sample in a study of metastatic and nonmetastatic thyroid tumors. TCRdb re-called clones via MiXCR from the PCR reads. The data hold approximately 41,000 clones, with 28% observed a single time. Sequencing used blood. All receptors derive from a male donor with papillary thyroid cancer or a benign thyroid nodule (not recorded which). Some clones in this sample may be carry-over from other donors' samples. The CDR3 runs from the conserved cysteine through the conserved F or W. The D gene is left open where the match is weak. Only some rows state a clone size, as once, few, many or a class for expanded clones.

CDR3,DNA,length,V,J,D,size
CASSLTVGGELFF,TGTGCCAGCAGCTTAACGGTTGGCGGGGAGCTGTTTTTT,13,TRBV11-2,TRBJ2-2,.,many
CATSEVTDMKKLFF,TGTGCCACCAGCGAGGTGACGGACATGAAAAAACTGTTTTTT,14,TRBV24-1,TRBJ1-4,.,.
CASSLLYRGTGELFF,TGTGCCAGCAGTTTATTGTACCGGGGGACCGGGGAGCTGTTTTTT,15,TRBV28,TRBJ2-2,.,many
CASSQGSSGELFF,TGTGCCAGTAGTCAGGGGAGCTCCGGGGAGCTGTTTTTT,13,TRBV19,TRBJ2-2,.,.
CASSHYSPGLAVFTDTQYF,TGTGCCAGCAGCCATTATTCCCCGGGACTAGCGGTATTCACAGATACTCAGTATTTT,19,TRBV4-2,TRBJ2-3,TRBD2,.
CAWRFSSGNTIYF,TGTGCCTGGCGGTTTAGCTCTGGAAACACCATATATTTT,13,TRBV30,TRBJ1-3,.,.
CASGFGWSNEQFF,TGTGCCAGCGGATTTGGGTGGTCCAATGAGCAGTTCTTC,13,TRBV27,TRBJ2-1,.,many
CASSPGGTTNTGELFF,TGCGCCAGCAGCCCGGGAGGGACTACCAACACCGGGGAGCTGTTTTTT,16,TRBV5-1,TRBJ2-2,TRBD2,.
CASSFKTVIAYEQYF,TGTGCCAGCAGTTTCAAGACAGTAATCGCCTACGAGCAGTACTTC,15,TRBV27,TRBJ2-7,.,.
CASRKLNSPLHF,TGTGCCAGCAGGAAGTTAAATTCACCCCTCCACTTT,12,TRBV28,TRBJ1-6,.,.
CASSLGAGQGLQETQYF,TGCGCCAGCAGCTTGGGAGCCGGACAGGGATTACAAGAGACCCAGTACTTC,17,TRBV5-1,TRBJ2-5,TRBD1,.
CASSPQQGGLFYEQFF,TGTGCCAGCAGCCCTCAGCAGGGAGGTTTATTTTATGAGCAGTTCTTC,16,TRBV6-2/TRBV6-3,TRBJ2-1,.,few
CSAVSGSRSYEQYF,TGCAGTGCTGTGAGCGGGAGTAGATCCTACGAGCAGTACTTC,14,TRBV20-1,TRBJ2-7,TRBD2,.
CASSLTARTSGNYNEQFF,TGCGCCAGCAGCTTGACAGCACGGACTAGCGGGAACTACAATGAGCAGTTCTTC,18,TRBV5-1,TRBJ2-1,TRBD2,many
CASSYSQGSGELFF,TGTGCCAGCAGTTACTCCCAGGGGTCCGGGGAGCTGTTTTTT,14,TRBV6-5,TRBJ2-2,.,many
CASSAEADSGNTIYF,TGTGCCAGCAGCGCGGAGGCAGACTCTGGAAACACCATATATTTT,15,TRBV9,TRBJ1-3,.,many
CASRLRGRPTYEQYF,TGTGCCAGCAGACTACGAGGACGCCCGACCTACGAGCAGTACTTC,15,TRBV5-8,TRBJ2-7,.,many
CASRATQPVELFF,TGTGCCAGCAGGGCTACTCAGCCCGTGGAGCTGTTTTTT,13,TRBV11-3,TRBJ2-2,.,few
CASSESDSSSYDQYF,TGTGCCAGCAGTGAATCAGACAGCAGCTCCTACGATCAGTACTTC,15,TRBV6-1,TRBJ2-7,.,few
CASSSWTSGGQYF,TGTGCCAGCAGTTCCTGGACTAGCGGGGGTCAGTACTTC,13,TRBV28,TRBJ2-7,TRBD2,.
CASSSEWGTEAFF,TGTGCCAGCAGCTCCGAGTGGGGCACTGAAGCTTTCTTT,13,TRBV5-4,TRBJ1-1,.,many
CASSWVGARAPGELFF,TGTGCCAGCAGCTGGGTGGGCGCGAGGGCCCCCGGGGAGCTGTTTTTT,16,TRBV11-2,TRBJ2-2,.,.
CASGGDRGSNQPQHF,TGTGCCAGCGGGGGTGACAGGGGCAGCAATCAGCCCCAGCATTTT,15,TRBV6-1,TRBJ1-5,TRBD1,many
CASTSSVYNEQFF,TGTGCCAGCACGTCGAGCGTCTACAATGAGCAGTTCTTC,13,TRBV28,TRBJ2-1,.,many
CASSYSGVYEQYF,TGTGCCAGCAGTTACTCGGGGGTCTACGAGCAGTACTTC,13,TRBV6-5,TRBJ2-7,.,.
CASSKIPNEQFF,TGTGCCAGCAGTAAAATCCCCAATGAGCAGTTCTTC,12,TRBV28,TRBJ2-1,.,few
CASSLAPPPESQYF,TGTGCCAGCAGCTTAGCTCCACCCCCGGAGAGCCAGTACTTC,14,TRBV7-9,TRBJ2-5,.,.
CASSEANRGYGYTF,TGTGCCAGCAGTGAAGCGAACAGGGGTTATGGCTACACCTTC,14,TRBV6-1,TRBJ1-2,TRBD1,.
CASSVEGASVRAGNEQFF,TGTGCCAGCAGCGTAGAGGGGGCTAGCGTTAGGGCGGGGAATGAGCAGTTCTTC,18,TRBV9,TRBJ2-1,.,.
CATGTSRTESTGELFF,TGTGCCACGGGCACCTCAAGGACGGAATCCACCGGGGAGCTGTTTTTT,16,TRBV24-1,TRBJ2-2,.,.
CASSLTGVTGNTIYF,TGTGCCAGCAGCTTAACAGGGGTAACTGGAAACACCATATATTTT,15,TRBV6-5,TRBJ1-3,TRBD1,many
CASTGGLAGETQYF,TGTGCCAGCACTGGCGGGCTAGCAGGGGAGACCCAGTACTTC,14,TRBV6-2/TRBV6-3,TRBJ2-5,.,many
CASSIVSNTEAFF,TGTGCCAGTAGTATCGTCAGTAACACTGAAGCTTTCTTT,13,TRBV19,TRBJ1-1,.,few
CASSRPGRSNEKLFF,TGTGCCAGCAGCCGTCCGGGACGGAGTAATGAAAAACTGTTTTTT,15,TRBV3-1,TRBJ1-4,.,many
CASSLSFDYEQYF,TGTGCCAGCAGCTTGAGTTTCGACTACGAGCAGTACTTC,13,TRBV7-2,TRBJ2-7,.,.
CATQGASGELFF,TGTGCCACCCAGGGGGCGTCCGGGGAGCTGTTTTTT,12,TRBV24-1,TRBJ2-2,TRBD1,few
CATSRGQAGDSYEQYF,TGTGCCACCAGCAGAGGGCAAGCGGGTGACTCCTACGAGCAGTACTTC,16,TRBV15,TRBJ2-7,.,few
CATSSVGEAFF,TGTGCCACCAGCTCGGTAGGTGAAGCTTTCTTT,11,TRBV15,TRBJ1-1,.,many
CASSYGRDSRATQYF,TGTGCCAGCAGTTACGGGAGGGATAGCCGGGCGACCCAGTACTTC,15,TRBV6-5,TRBJ2-5,TRBD2,.
CAWREFGGGKAKNIQYF,TGTGCCTGGAGGGAATTTGGCGGGGGAAAAGCCAAAAACATTCAGTACTTC,17,TRBV30,TRBJ2-4,TRBD2,many
CSAREETGGGQPQHF,TGCAGTGCTAGAGAGGAGACAGGGGGCGGCCAGCCCCAGCATTTT,15,TRBV20-1,TRBJ1-5,TRBD1,.
CASSSYRGSGNEQYF,TGTGCCAGCAGTTCGTACAGGGGATCGGGAAACGAGCAGTACTTC,15,TRBV12-3/TRBV12-4,TRBJ2-7,TRBD1,medium-sized
CASSLDPSMNTEAFF,TGTGCCAGCAGCTTAGATCCCAGCATGAACACTGAAGCTTTCTTT,15,TRBV11-2,TRBJ1-1,.,.
CASGLGGLSSYNEQFF,TGTGCTAGTGGTTTGGGGGGTCTGAGCTCCTACAATGAGCAGTTCTTC,16,TRBV12-5,TRBJ2-1,.,few
CASSQAGSTYNEQFF,TGTGCCAGCAGCCAAGCGGGTTCCACCTACAATGAGCAGTTCTTC,15,TRBV11-2,TRBJ2-1,.,many
CASRMEGVYEKLFF,TGTGCCAGCCGCATGGAGGGAGTTTATGAAAAACTGTTTTTT,14,TRBV7-2,TRBJ1-4,.,many
CAISLLLSGAGDTEAFF,TGTGCCATCAGTTTATTGCTCTCAGGGGCTGGGGACACTGAAGCTTTCTTT,17,TRBV27,TRBJ1-1,.,few
CASSNLAGWGDEQYF,TGTGCCAGCAGTAATCTAGCGGGATGGGGCGACGAGCAGTACTTC,15,TRBV6-2/TRBV6-3,TRBJ2-7,TRBD2,few
CASRFGRYQGTEAFF,TGCGCCAGCAGATTCGGACGTTACCAAGGCACTGAAGCTTTCTTT,15,TRBV5-1,TRBJ1-1,.,many
CASSTPGQGVNEQFF,TGTGCCAGCAGCACACCCGGACAGGGGGTCAATGAGCAGTTCTTC,15,TRBV9,TRBJ2-1,TRBD1,many
CASSELAGGDTQYF,TGTGCCAGCAGTGAACTAGCGGGGGGAGATACGCAGTATTTT,14,TRBV6-1,TRBJ2-3,TRBD2,medium-sized
CASASGLLLYEQYF,TGTGCCAGTGCCTCAGGGTTACTACTCTACGAGCAGTACTTC,14,TRBV28,TRBJ2-7,.,many
CASSINRVNPVELFF,TGCGCCAGCAGCATCAACAGGGTGAACCCCGTGGAGCTGTTTTTT,15,TRBV5-1,TRBJ2-2,.,.
CASTSLAGNTGELFF,TGTGCCAGCACCTCACTAGCCGGGAACACCGGGGAGCTGTTTTTT,15,TRBV11-2,TRBJ2-2,.,.
CASSTLKDRGEGYTF,TGTGCCAGCAGCACATTGAAGGACAGGGGGGAAGGCTACACCTTC,15,TRBV5-4,TRBJ1-2,TRBD1,many
CACSTNRGAVGETQYF,TGTGCCTGCAGCACGAACAGGGGAGCGGTTGGAGAGACCCAGTACTTC,16,TRBV3-1,TRBJ2-5,TRBD1,.
CASSSTGTGEKTQYF,TGCGCCAGCAGCTCCACTGGTACTGGAGAAAAGACCCAGTACTTC,15,TRBV5-1,TRBJ2-5,.,many
CAWIAGGASDTQYF,TGTGCCTGGATTGCAGGGGGTGCGTCGGATACGCAGTATTTT,14,TRBV30,TRBJ2-3,TRBD1,many
CSATDREVFETQYF,TGCAGTGCCACGGACAGGGAGGTCTTTGAGACCCAGTACTTC,14,TRBV20-1,TRBJ2-5,TRBD1,many
CASSLPATGGHYGYTF,TGCGCCAGCAGCTTGCCCGCGACAGGGGGCCACTATGGCTACACCTTC,16,TRBV5-1,TRBJ1-2,TRBD1,.